The 20 T cell receptor beta chains listed next were all sequenced from one sample in a study of cytomegalovirus exposure and HLA in healthy donors. In the PCR, 60 Vbeta and 13 Jbeta primers were used. Method: immunoSEQ multiplex PCR; TCRdb's copy keeps in-frame clones and lacks some. The sample includes 110,000 to 150,000 clones, more than 75% of them seen just once. The sequenced material came from PBMCs. The source is a woman in her late teens or twenties in good health and CMV-seropositive.

In its sample, this clone was seen a few times. The genes are TRBV19 and TRBJ2-2; perhaps TRBD1 as D (5 bases). CDR3 length: 15 residues. V lost 8 bases to trimming and J lost 7 bases, with 20 bases between them. Germline-derived CDR1 and CDR2 are LNHDA and SQIVND (reference sequence). As DNA, the CDR3 is TGTGCCAGTCAGGGTAGGGCGACTCGCTTCGGGGAGCTGTTTTTT. Its protein is CASQGRATRFGELFF.

The CDR3 here is CASSSLPGTEAFF. CDR3 nucleotides: TGTGCCAGCAGTTCCCTCCCGGGCACTGAAGCTTTCTTT. The rearrangement joins TRBV6-5 to TRBJ1-1; D uncertain. The V gene lost 4 bases and the J gene lost 4 bases, with 10 bases spanning the gap. This CDR3 is 13 amino acids long. Germline loops: CDR1 MNHEY, CDR2 SVGAGI.

This clone was seen more than once but under ten times. The chain is built from TRBV4-1 and TRBJ2-3; possible D gene TRBD2, 6 bases. Germline CDR1 and CDR2: MGHRA and YSYEKL. The V end lost 5 bases, the J end lost 0 bases, and 15 bases lay between the germline ends. The CDR3 extends over 16 amino acids. The CDR3 region is CASSTRKGGSTDTQYF. The CDR3 region has the DNA TGCGCCAGCAGCACCCGAAAGGGAGGTAGCACAGATACGCAGTATTTT.

V gene TRBV6-5 combines with J gene TRBJ1-1; possible D gene TRBD1, 5 bases. CDR1 MNHEY and CDR2 SVGAGI come from the germline V gene. The CDR3 contains 16 residues. V lost 0 bases, J lost 0 bases, and 11 bases lay in between. The CDR3: CASSYSLAGMNTEAFF. CDR3 in DNA: TGTGCCAGCAGTTACTCGTTGGCAGGGATGAACACTGAAGCTTTCTTT.

In its sample, this clone was seen a few times. CDR3 amino acids: CATSTPDYGYTF. As DNA, the CDR3 is TGTGCCACCAGCACACCAGACTATGGCTACACCTTC. The chain has TRBV15 and TRBJ1-2, with D uncertain. Trimming shortened V by 4 bases and J by 3 bases, and 6 bases separated the two germline ends. Germline CDR1 reads LNHNV; CDR2 reads YYDKDF (reference sequence). CDR3 size: 12 residues.

This clone was detected only once. This chain's CDR3 is CASTLGDRDYNEQFF. CDR3 coding DNA: TGTGCCAGCACCCTAGGGGACAGGGACTACAATGAGCAGTTCTTC. V usage is TRBV7-2 and J usage is TRBJ2-1, with 9 bases identical to TRBD1. V shed 7 bases, J shed 3 bases, and the junction held 7 bases outside the gene matches. CDR3 size: 15 residues. Germline-derived CDR1 and CDR2 are SGHTA and FQGNSA.

J is TRBJ1-1 and V is TRBV10-3; D is perhaps TRBD1 (6 bases). Germline V CDR1 and CDR2: ENHRY, SYGVKD. V was shortened by 7 bases and J by 0 bases, with 9 bases between the two germline ends. CDR3 length: 13 amino acids. CDR3 sequence: CAIKQGMNTEAFF. The CDR3 DNA reads as TGTGCCATCAAGCAGGGGATGAACACTGAAGCTTTCTTT.

This clone was counted between two and nine times. V usage is TRBV10-2 and J usage is TRBJ2-7; 7 nucleotides agree with TRBD1. Germline values: CDR1 WSHSY, CDR2 SAAADI. Trimming removed 4 bases from V and 7 bases from J; junction bases left unmatched: 10. This CDR3 contains 14 residues. The CDR3 region has the DNA TGCGCCAGCAGTGTGAGCCTGGGACAGCAAGAGCAGTACTTC. Translation: CASSVSLGQQEQYF.

This sequence joins TRBV2 and TRBJ1-2, with TRBD1 identical over 7 bases. The CDR3 sequence is 14 residues long. V shed 3 bases and J 4 bases; nucleotides not matched to a gene: 5. Germline V lookup: CDR1 SNHLY, CDR2 FYNNEI. CDR3 sequence: CASSEGGQFYGYTF. CDR3 DNA sequence: TGTGCCAGCAGTGAGGGGGGACAGTTCTATGGCTACACCTTC.

J is TRBJ1-4 and V is TRBV19, with D possibly TRBD1 on 5 matching bases. Germline V gives CDR1 LNHDA, CDR2 SQIVND (reference sequence). This CDR3 region has 12 residues. V lost 7 bases and J lost 6, with 9 bases in between. The CDR3 nucleotides are TGTGCCAGTATAAGGGGCTATGAAAAACTGTTTTTT. This gives the protein CASIRGYEKLFF.

J is TRBJ2-5 and V is TRBV7-9; TRBD1 aligns across 7 bases. The CDR3 sequence is 16 residues long. J lost 4 bases, V lost 5 bases, and 13 bases had no gene match. The germline CDR1 and CDR2 sequences are SEHNR and FQNEAQ (reference sequence). The CDR3: CASSHGQVDIRETQYF. As DNA, the CDR3 is TGTGCCAGCAGCCACGGACAGGTAGATATTCGAGAGACCCAGTACTTC.

The V call is TRBV6-5, the J call TRBJ2-7; TRBD2 aligns across 9 bases. V lost 5 bases and J lost 3; bases outside the gene matches: 8. Germline assignment: CDR1 MNHEY and CDR2 SVGAGI. The CDR3 covers 15 residues. In DNA form, the CDR3 reads TGTGCCAGCAGTACACCTAGCGGGACTGACTACGAGCAGTACTTC. Translation: CASSTPSGTDYEQYF.

This chain links TRBV5-1 with TRBJ2-7; D may be TRBD2 (6 bases). The CDR3 is 22 residues long. CDR1 SGHRS and CDR2 YFSETQ come from the germline V gene. V lost 1 base, J lost 0 bases, and 32 bases lay in between. In DNA form, the CDR3 reads TGCGCCAGCAGCTTGAAATCCGCGGGGTTTGTTAACGTTGGGAAGAGCTCCTACGAGCAGTACTTC. This gives the protein CASSLKSAGFVNVGKSSYEQYF.

As for this clone: At one end the junction does not follow the germline gene, possibly because of a read error. The chain couples TRBV28 to TRBJ2-1; 7 bases align to TRBD1. The CDR3 covers 16 residues. From germline, CDR1 is MDHEN and CDR2 SYDVKM. CDR3 nucleotide sequence: TGTGCCAGCAGCCTGGGGTCGGACAGGTCCTTCAATGAGCAGTTCTTC. Translation gives CASSLGSDRSFNEQFF.

This clone has a handful of counts. The chain has TRBV29-1 and TRBJ2-1; D remains ambiguous. Looked up from germline, CDR1 is SQVTM and CDR2 is ANQGSEA. The CDR3 runs to 14 residues. Trimming stripped 5 bases from V and 5 bases from J, with 16 bases between. CDR3 nucleotide sequence: TGCAGCGTTCGCAGCGTCCACCATAACAATGAGCAGTTCTTC. This sequence encodes CSVRSVHHNNEQFF.

This rearrangement joins TRBV29-1 to TRBJ2-3, with TRBD1 matching over 9 bases. V lost 7 bases, J lost 1 base, and 6 bases stayed unmatched. This CDR3 has 14 residues. In germline, CDR1 is SQVTM, CDR2 ANQGSEA. The CDR3: CSGTGGWGTDTQYF. CDR3 DNA sequence: TGCAGCGGAACAGGGGGCTGGGGCACAGATACGCAGTATTTT.

This clone showed up just a few times. The chain employs TRBV19 and TRBJ1-3; TRBD1 is a possible D gene (5 bases). CDR1 LNHDA and CDR2 SQIVND come from the germline V gene (reference sequence). The CDR3 is made up of 16 amino acids. V lost 8 bases to trimming and J lost 4 bases, with 21 bases between them. CDR3 region: CASYSRLRTRGNTIYF. CDR3 bases: TGTGCCAGTTATTCCCGGTTGCGGACACGAGGAAACACCATATATTTT.

The J gene is TRBJ1-6, the V gene TRBV30; TRBD1 matches at 7 bases. The CDR3 length is 15 residues. Germline V gene sequence: CDR1 GTSNPN, CDR2 SVGIG (reference sequence). The J segment lost 8 bases and the V segment lost 1 base, leaving 8 bases of the junction unmatched. For the CDR3, the DNA is TGTGCCTGGAGTGGCTGGGACAGTCGAGATTCACCCCTCCACTTT. Amino acids: CAWSGWDSRDSPLHF.

V is TRBV25-1 and J is TRBJ2-5; the match to TRBD1 covers 9 bases. Germline V CDR1 and CDR2: MGHDK, SYGVNS. The CDR3 has 17 amino acids. Trimming cost V 1 base and J 1 base; bases outside gene matches: 7. DNA of the CDR3: TGTGCCAGCAGTGAATCCATCCCGGGACAGGGCCAAGAGACCCAGTACTTC. Translating it yields CASSESIPGQGQETQYF.

The chain is built from TRBV19 and TRBJ2-7, with 7 bases that match TRBD1. Trimming removed 8 bases from V and 6 bases from J; junction bases left unmatched: 4. The CDR3 runs 11 residues. Germline-derived CDR1 and CDR2 are LNHDA and SQIVND (reference sequence). The chain's CDR3 is CASSDRAEQYF. CDR3 nucleotides: TGTGCCAGTTCTGACAGGGCCGAGCAGTACTTC.